Reported below is one T cell receptor (beta chain). Antigen unknown. CDR1 and CDR2 from the germline V gene are KGHDR and SFDVKD. V shed 8 bases and J 5 bases; nucleotides not matched to a gene: 7. The CDR3 runs 15 residues. The data were obtained in a study of Graves' ophthalmopathy and Graves' hyperthyroidism. About the study: Ophthalmopathy not arising within 18 months of follow-up defined hyperthyroidism as stable.

Overall study results and limits: Sensitivity of about 91% and specificity of about 77% were achieved when a 13-signature model separated ophthalmopathy from stable hyperthyroidism. Most thyroid clonotypes with frequency above 0.001 were detected in blood too.

Among the hyperthyroidism patients, all were newly diagnosed, aged 18 to 65, with under 2 months' duration. Transcripts of RNA were the source for amplifying TCR beta CDR3 regions. Second-round multiplex PCR came after first-round RT-PCR with HTBI primers. Each CDR3 protein is one row after TCRdb ran MiXCR on the multiplex PCR reads. The table shows 900,000 to 1,200,000 distinct CDR3 sequences, with roughly two fifths occurring only once. Material for sequencing was peripheral blood or thyroid tissue (not recorded which). The V gene is TRBV24-1, the J gene TRBJ2-5, with TRBD2 identical over 13 bases. The TCR originated in an adult man with Graves' hyperthyroidism. DNA for the CDR3: TGTGCCACCACTCTCGGGACTAGCGGGAAGGAGACCCAGTACTTC. Its translation is CATTLGTSGKETQYF.